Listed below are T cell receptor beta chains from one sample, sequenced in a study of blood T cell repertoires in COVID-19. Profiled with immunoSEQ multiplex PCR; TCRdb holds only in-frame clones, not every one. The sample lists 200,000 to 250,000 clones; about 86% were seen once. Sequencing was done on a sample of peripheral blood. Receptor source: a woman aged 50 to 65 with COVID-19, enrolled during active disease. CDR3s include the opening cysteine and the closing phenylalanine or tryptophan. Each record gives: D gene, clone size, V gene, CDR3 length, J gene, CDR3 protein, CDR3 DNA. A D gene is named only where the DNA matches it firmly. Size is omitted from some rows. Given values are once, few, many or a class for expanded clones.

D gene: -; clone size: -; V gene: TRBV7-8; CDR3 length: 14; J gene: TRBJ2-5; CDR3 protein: CASSLRPGGETQYF; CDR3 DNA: TGTGCCAGCAGCTTACGGCCCGGAGGAGAGACCCAGTACTTC
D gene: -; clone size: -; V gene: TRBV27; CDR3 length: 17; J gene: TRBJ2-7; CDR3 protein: CASSPRGRLTRSYEQYF; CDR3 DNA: TGTGCCAGCAGTCCTCGAGGGAGACTAACGAGATCCTACGAGCAGTACTTC
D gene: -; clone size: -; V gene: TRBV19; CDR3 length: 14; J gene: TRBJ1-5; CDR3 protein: CASSIVNRDQPQHF; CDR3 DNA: TGTGCCAGTAGTATAGTTAACAGGGACCAGCCCCAGCATTTT
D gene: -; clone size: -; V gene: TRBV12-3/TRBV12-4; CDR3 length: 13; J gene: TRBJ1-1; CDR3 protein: CASSLLLNTEAFF; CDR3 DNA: TGTGCCAGCAGTTTACTCCTAAACACTGAAGCTTTCTTT
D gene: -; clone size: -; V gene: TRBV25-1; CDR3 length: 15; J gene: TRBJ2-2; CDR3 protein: CASSGDTFDTGELFF; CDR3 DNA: TGTGCCAGCAGTGGGGACACTTTCGACACCGGGGAGCTGTTTTTT
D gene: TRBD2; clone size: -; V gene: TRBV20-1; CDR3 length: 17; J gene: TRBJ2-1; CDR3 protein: CSASIPLAGGQGNEQFF; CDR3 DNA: TGCAGTGCTAGTATACCCCTAGCGGGGGGGCAAGGCAATGAGCAGTTCTTC
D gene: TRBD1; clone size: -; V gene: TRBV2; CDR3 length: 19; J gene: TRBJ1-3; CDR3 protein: CASSLRQGVSPFSGNTIYF; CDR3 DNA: TGTGCCAGCAGCCTTCGACAGGGCGTGAGCCCGTTTTCTGGAAACACCATATATTTT
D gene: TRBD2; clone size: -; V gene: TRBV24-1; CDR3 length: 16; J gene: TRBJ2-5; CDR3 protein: CATSDWTSGVPETQYF; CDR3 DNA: TGTGCCACCAGTGATTGGACTAGCGGGGTACCGGAGACCCAGTACTTC
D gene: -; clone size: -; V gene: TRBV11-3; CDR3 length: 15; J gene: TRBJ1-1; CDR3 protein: CASSTPGGGRGEAFF; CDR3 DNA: TGTGCCAGCAGCACCCCTGGGGGGGGTAGGGGTGAAGCTTTCTTT
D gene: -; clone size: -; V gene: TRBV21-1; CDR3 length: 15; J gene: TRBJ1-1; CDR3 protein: CASSKVRGDNTEAFF; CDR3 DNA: TGTGCCAGCAGCAAAGTGAGAGGAGACAACACTGAAGCTTTCTTT
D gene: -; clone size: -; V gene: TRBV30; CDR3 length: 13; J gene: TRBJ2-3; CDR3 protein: CAWSVLSRDTQYF; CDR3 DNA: TGTGCCTGGAGTGTACTTTCACGGGATACGCAGTATTTT
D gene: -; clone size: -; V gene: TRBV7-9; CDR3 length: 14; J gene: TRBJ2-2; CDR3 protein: CASSFGGASGELFF; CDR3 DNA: TGTGCCAGCAGCTTTGGGGGGGCTTCCGGGGAGCTGTTTTTT
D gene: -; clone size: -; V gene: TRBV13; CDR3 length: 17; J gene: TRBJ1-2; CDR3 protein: CASSSKPGLKYTGGYTF; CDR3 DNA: TGTGCCAGCAGCTCAAAGCCGGGCCTCAAATATACGGGAGGCTACACCTTC
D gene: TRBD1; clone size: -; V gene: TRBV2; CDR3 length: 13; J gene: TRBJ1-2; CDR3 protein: CASSRDRGYGYTF; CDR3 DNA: TGTGCCAGCAGCCGGGACAGGGGTTATGGCTACACCTTC
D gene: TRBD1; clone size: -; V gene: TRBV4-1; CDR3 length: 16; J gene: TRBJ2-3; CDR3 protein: CASSQGDRGSTDTQYF; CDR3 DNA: TGCGCCAGCAGCCAAGGCGACAGGGGAAGCACAGATACGCAGTATTTT
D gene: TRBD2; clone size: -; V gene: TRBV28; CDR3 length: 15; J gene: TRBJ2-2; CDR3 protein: CASSFVRGGHGELFF; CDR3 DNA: TGTGCCAGCAGTTTCGTTCGGGGGGGCCACGGGGAGCTGTTTTTT
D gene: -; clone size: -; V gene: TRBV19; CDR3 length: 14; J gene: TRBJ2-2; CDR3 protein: CASSIQVGTGELFF; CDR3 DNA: TGTGCCAGTAGTATCCAGGTGGGCACCGGGGAGCTGTTTTTT
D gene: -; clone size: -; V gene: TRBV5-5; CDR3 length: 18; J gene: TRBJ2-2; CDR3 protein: CASSRKSGGTVTTGELFF; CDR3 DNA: TGTGCCAGCAGCCGAAAATCTGGGGGGACGGTGACAACCGGGGAGCTGTTTTTT
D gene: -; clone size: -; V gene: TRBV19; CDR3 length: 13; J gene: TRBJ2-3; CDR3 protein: CASSPTSTDTQYF; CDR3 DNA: TGTGCCAGTAGTCCCACTAGCACAGATACGCAGTATTTT
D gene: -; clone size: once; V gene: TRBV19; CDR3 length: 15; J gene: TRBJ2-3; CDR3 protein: CASSIAERSTDTQYF; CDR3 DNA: TGTGCCAGTAGTATAGCTGAGAGGAGCACAGATACGCAGTATTTT
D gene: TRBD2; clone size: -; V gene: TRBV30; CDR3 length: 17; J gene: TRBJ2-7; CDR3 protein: CAWSPTWGGPMGYEQYF; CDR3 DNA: TGTGCCTGGAGCCCGACGTGGGGGGGACCTATGGGCTACGAGCAGTACTTC
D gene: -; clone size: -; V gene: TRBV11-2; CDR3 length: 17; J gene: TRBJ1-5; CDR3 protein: CASSFRQDPYSNQPQHF; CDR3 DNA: TGTGCCAGCAGCTTCCGACAGGACCCGTATAGCAATCAGCCCCAGCATTTT
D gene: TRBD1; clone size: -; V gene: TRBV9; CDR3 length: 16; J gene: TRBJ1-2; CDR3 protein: CASSPGTARDLYGYTF; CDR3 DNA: TGTGCCAGCAGCCCCGGGACAGCACGGGACCTGTATGGCTACACCTTC
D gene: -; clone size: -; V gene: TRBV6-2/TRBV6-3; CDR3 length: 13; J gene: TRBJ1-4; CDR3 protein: CASSYRANEKLFF; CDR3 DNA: TGTGCCAGCAGTTACCGGGCTAATGAAAAACTGTTTTTT
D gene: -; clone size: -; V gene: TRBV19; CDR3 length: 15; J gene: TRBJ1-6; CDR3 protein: CASSIDRGGNSPLHF; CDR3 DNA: TGTGCCAGTAGTATAGATCGGGGGGGAAATTCACCCCTCCACTTT
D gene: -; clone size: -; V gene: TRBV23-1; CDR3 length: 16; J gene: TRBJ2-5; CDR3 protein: CASSHTCGQIQETQYF; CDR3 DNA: TGCGCCAGCAGTCACACTTGTGGGCAGATCCAAGAGACCCAGTACTTC
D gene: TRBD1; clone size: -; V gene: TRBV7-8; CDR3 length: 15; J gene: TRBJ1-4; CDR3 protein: CASSPFRTGYEKLFF; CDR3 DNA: TGTGCCAGCAGCCCCTTTCGGACAGGGTACGAAAAACTGTTTTTT
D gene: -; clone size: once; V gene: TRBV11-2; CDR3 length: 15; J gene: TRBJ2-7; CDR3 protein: CASSLVGQVVYEQYF; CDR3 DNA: TGTGCCAGCAGCTTAGTGGGCCAGGTAGTCTACGAGCAGTACTTC
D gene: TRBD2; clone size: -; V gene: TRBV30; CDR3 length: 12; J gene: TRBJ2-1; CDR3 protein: CAWSGGASEQFF; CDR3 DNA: TGTGCCTGGAGCGGGGGGGCGAGTGAGCAGTTCTTC
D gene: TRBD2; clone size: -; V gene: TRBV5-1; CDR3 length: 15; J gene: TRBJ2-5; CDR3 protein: CASSFLTSGQETQYF; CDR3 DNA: TGCGCCAGCAGCTTCTTAACTAGCGGCCAAGAGACCCAGTACTTC
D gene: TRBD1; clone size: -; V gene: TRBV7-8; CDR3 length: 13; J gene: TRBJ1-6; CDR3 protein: CASSDREGSPLHF; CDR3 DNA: TGTGCCAGCAGCGACAGGGAAGGTTCACCCCTCCACTTT
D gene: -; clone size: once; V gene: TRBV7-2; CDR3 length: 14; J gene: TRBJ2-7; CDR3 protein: CASSLGRGPYEQYF; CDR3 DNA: TGTGCCAGCAGCTTGGGCAGGGGCCCCTACGAGCAGTACTTC
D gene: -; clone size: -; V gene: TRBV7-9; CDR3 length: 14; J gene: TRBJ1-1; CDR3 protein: CASSLHAGVSEAFF; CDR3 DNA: TGTGCCAGCAGCTTACATGCGGGGGTCTCTGAAGCTTTCTTT